Shown below are 15 T cell receptor beta chains from a single sample sequenced in a study of graft-versus-host responses after intestinal transplantation. Clones were read by immunoSEQ multiplex PCR, and TCRdb kept only the in-frame ones, dropping some. Among around 30,000 clones listed, around 92% were seen once. The specimen was PBMCs, collected 66 days after intestinal transplant. The receptor set was obtained from a human patient who received an intestinal transplant, so some T cells may come from the graft donor.

V and J are TRBV5-6 and TRBJ2-5, with D unresolved. V was trimmed by 2 bases and J by 5 bases, leaving 10 bases between them. The germline CDR1 and CDR2 sequences are SGHDT and YYEEEE. The CDR3 is 13 amino acids. The chain's CDR3 is CASSFDSPETQYF. CDR3 bases: TGTGCCAGCAGCTTCGATTCCCCGGAGACCCAGTACTTC.

This clone was observed once. The gene calls are TRBV2 and TRBJ2-3; perhaps TRBD1 as D (6 bases). Trimming shortened V by 0 bases and J by 6 bases, and 22 bases separated the two germline ends. The CDR3 length is 18 residues. Looked up from germline, CDR1 is SNHLY and CDR2 is FYNNEI. CDR3 loop: CASSEAVWTVPGTDTQYF. The CDR3 bases are TGTGCCAGCAGTGAAGCCGTGTGGACAGTTCCCGGTACGGATACGCAGTATTTT.

This chain uses TRBV6-6 with TRBJ2-1; 11 nucleotides agree with TRBD1. The CDR3 loop spans 15 amino acids. Unmatched junction bases numbered 9, after V lost 5 bases and J lost 9 bases. Germline loops: CDR1 MNHNY, CDR2 SVGAGI (reference sequence). The CDR3 DNA sequence: TGTGCCAGCAGTACCGGGACAGGGGGATTGGGTGAGCAGTTCTTC. Its protein product is CASSTGTGGLGEQFF.

Here the CDR3 reads CAWSWADTQYF. The CDR3, as DNA: TGTGCCTGGAGTTGGGCAGATACGCAGTATTTT. The rearrangement uses TRBV30 and TRBJ2-3, with D uncertain. Trimming removed 2 bases from V and 4 bases from J, with 4 bases in between. This CDR3 contains 11 residues. Per the germline V gene, CDR1 is GTSNPN and CDR2 is SVGIG (reference sequence).

The rearrangement joins TRBV7-2 to TRBJ2-5; tentatively, D is TRBD1 or TRBD2 (5 bases each). The CDR3 loop spans 15 amino acids. Germline assignment: CDR1 SGHTA and CDR2 FQGNSA. V was shortened by 6 bases and J by 5 bases, with 19 bases between the two germline ends. As DNA, the CDR3 is TGTGCCAGCAGGAAACACGCGAGGGGCCGGGAGACCCAGTACTTC. Translation gives CASRKHARGRETQYF.

The V and J genes are TRBV7-9 and TRBJ2-2, with 7 bases aligning to TRBD1. Germline CDR1 is SEHNR and CDR2 is FQNEAQ (reference sequence). J lost 4 bases, V lost 11 bases, and 13 bases had no gene match. This CDR3 spans 15 amino acids. CDR3 protein: CALMAYGTATGELFF. In DNA, the CDR3 is TGTGCCCTCATGGCGTACGGGACAGCCACCGGGGAGCTGTTTTTT.

This chain connects TRBV28 to TRBJ1-2; no clear D. V lost 3 bases, J lost 3 bases, and 8 bases lay in between. Germline values: CDR1 MDHEN, CDR2 SYDVKM. CDR3 size: 13 residues. The CDR3 region is CASSFRGYYGYTF. The DNA for the CDR3 is TGTGCCAGCAGTTTTCGGGGATACTATGGCTACACCTTC.

This sequence joins TRBV30 and TRBJ1-2; D not certain. Germline V lookup: CDR1 GTSNPN, CDR2 SVGIG (reference sequence). The length of the CDR3 is 14 residues. Trimming stripped 3 bases from V and 5 bases from J, with 16 bases between. The CDR3, as DNA: TGTGCCTGGAGGGCTTTAGGTACTGCTTATGGCTACACCTTC. It translates to CAWRALGTAYGYTF.

The chain recombines TRBV27 with TRBJ2-5; 11 positions agree with TRBD2. CDR3 length: 16 amino acids. Trimming at V came to 4 bases and at J to 4 bases, leaving 8 bases not matched to a gene. The germline V gene has CDR1 MNHEY and CDR2 SMNVEV (reference sequence). The CDR3 bases are TGTGCCAGCAGTTCCGCCACTAGCGGGAGCTTAGAGACCCAGTACTTC. Amino acids: CASSSATSGSLETQYF.

The chain recombines TRBV9 with TRBJ1-2, with 10 nucleotides matching TRBD1. Unmatched junction bases numbered 18, after V lost 7 bases and J lost 0 bases. The CDR3 runs 19 residues. Germline CDR1 SGDLS, CDR2 YYNGEE. CDR3 DNA sequence: TGTGCCAGCTCCCCCCCCCTCCGGGACAGGGGACTCTCTAACTATGGCTACACCTTC. Protein product: CASSPPLRDRGLSNYGYTF.

The chain employs TRBV27 and TRBJ2-2; D might be TRBD1 (6 bases). The CDR3 covers 14 residues. The germline gives CDR1 MNHEY, CDR2 SMNVEV (reference sequence). The V end was cut by 4 bases, the J end by 2 bases, with 8 bases between. Written as DNA, the CDR3 is TGTGCCAGCAGTTCAGGGGCTAACACCGGGGAGCTGTTTTTT. Protein product: CASSSGANTGELFF.

The V gene is TRBV7-9, the J gene TRBJ2-5; D might be TRBD2 (6 bases). The CDR3 consists of 16 residues. Germline lookup yields CDR1 SEHNR and CDR2 FQNEAQ (reference sequence). V shed 4 bases and J shed 5 bases, with 20 bases lying between them. The CDR3 bases are TGTGCCAGCAGCTCCCGCGGGGAGTTTAGTAAGGAGACCCAGTACTTC. Its translation is CASSSRGEFSKETQYF.

The chain employs TRBV27 and TRBJ1-2; 10 positions agree with TRBD1. This CDR3 is 13 amino acids long. V trimming: 4 bases; J trimming: 8 bases; junction bases outside the gene matches: 4. Germline lookup yields CDR1 MNHEY and CDR2 SMNVEV (reference sequence). The CDR3 region is CASSSGTGVGYTF. CDR3 sequence (DNA): TGTGCCAGCAGTTCCGGGACAGGGGTCGGCTACACCTTC.

This rearrangement joins TRBV7-3 to TRBJ2-5; TRBD1 aligns across 11 bases. CDR1 is SGHTA, CDR2 FQGTGA, per germline. The CDR3 sequence is 15 residues long. V lost 5 bases to trimming and J lost 4 bases; unmatched junction nucleotides: 6. The CDR3 here is CASSPGQGAGETQYF. The CDR3 region has the DNA TGTGCCAGCAGCCCAGGACAGGGGGCGGGAGAGACCCAGTACTTC.

The CDR3 coding sequence is TGTGCCAGCAGCTTTCTAGCGGGAGTTTACGAGCAGTACTTC. Its translation is CASSFLAGVYEQYF. V gene TRBV11-2 combines with J gene TRBJ2-7; 10 nucleotides align to TRBD2. The CDR3 has 14 amino acids. Germline CDR1 SGHAT, CDR2 FQNNGV. V was clipped by 3 bases and J by 4 bases; unmatched bases: 3.